This TCR beta chain was captured in a study of PD-L1 blockade in urothelial cancer. Study-wide background: Blood was evaluated 3 weeks (second dose) and 6 weeks after therapy began. Per blood sample, T cells had a median of around 150,000.

The CDR3 is 16 amino acids. J was trimmed by 4 bases and V by 5 bases; bases with no gene match: 8. Germline CDR1 reads LNHDA; CDR2 reads SQIVND (reference sequence). Documented time point: peripheral blood 6 weeks after treatment start. Per patient, between 1 and 8 samples were collected at pretreatment and on-treatment time points. Assay used: immunoSEQ multiplex PCR; TCRdb lists only in-frame clones, some missing. The data contain about 51,000 clones, 88% of them singletons. The receptor was derived from a man in his 60s with urothelial cancer. The V and J genes are TRBV19 and TRBJ2-5, with TRBD1 identical over 12 bases. Sequenced material: PBMCs, taken around atezolizumab (anti-PD-L1) treatment. The CDR3 protein is CASSPPGTGGRETQYF. In DNA form, the CDR3 reads TGTGCCAGTAGTCCCCCCGGGACAGGGGGCCGAGAGACCCAGTACTTC.